This entry features one TCR beta chain sequence. Its target is not known. The data originate from a study of Ad26.COV2.S vaccination and SARS-CoV-2 variants. Findings and limits, study-wide: Vaccinees showed greater spike-specific TCR breadth than placebo recipients. Measurement of non-spike TCR breadth gave similar results in vaccine and placebo recipients. Estimates derived from TCR breadth and depth analyses may have underestimated total T cell responses. Once vaccination had occurred, spike-specific CD8+ and CD4+ T cell responses reportedly showed substantial breadth.

Here immunoSEQ multiplex PCR was the method, and the copy in TCRdb shows in-frame clones only, minus some. The table has around 350,000 clones, roughly 94% seen once; the top ten hold about 3.9%. This CDR3 spans 15 amino acids. Looked up from germline, CDR1 is MDHEN and CDR2 is SYDVKM. V lost 2 bases and J lost 4, with 14 bases in between. The sample here was peripheral blood, taken after recovery from COVID-19. The rearrangement uses TRBV28 and TRBJ1-2, with D possibly being TRBD1 (6 bases). This receptor was taken from a human donor who had recovered from COVID-19. The CDR3 loop reads CASSLGVEGVYGYTF. CDR3 sequence (DNA): TGTGCCAGCAGTTTAGGGGTAGAGGGGGTCTATGGCTACACCTTC.